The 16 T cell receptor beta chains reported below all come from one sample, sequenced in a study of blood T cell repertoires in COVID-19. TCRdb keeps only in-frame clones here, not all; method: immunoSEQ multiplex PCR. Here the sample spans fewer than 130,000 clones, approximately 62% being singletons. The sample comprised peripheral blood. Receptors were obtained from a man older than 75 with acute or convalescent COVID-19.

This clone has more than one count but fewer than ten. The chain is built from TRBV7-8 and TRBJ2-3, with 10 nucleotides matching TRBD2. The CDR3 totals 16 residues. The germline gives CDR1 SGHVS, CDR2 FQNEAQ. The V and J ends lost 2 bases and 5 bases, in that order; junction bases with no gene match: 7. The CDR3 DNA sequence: TGTGCCAGCAGCTTAATCGGCCTAGCGGGAGAAGATACGCAGTATTTT. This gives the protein CASSLIGLAGEDTQYF.

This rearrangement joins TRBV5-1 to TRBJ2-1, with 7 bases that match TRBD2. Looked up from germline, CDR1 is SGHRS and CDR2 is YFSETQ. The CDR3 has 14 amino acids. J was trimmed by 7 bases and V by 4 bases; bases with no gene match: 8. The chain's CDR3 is CASSGMGRENEQFF. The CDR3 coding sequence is TGCGCCAGCAGCGGGATGGGGAGGGAAAATGAGCAGTTCTTC.

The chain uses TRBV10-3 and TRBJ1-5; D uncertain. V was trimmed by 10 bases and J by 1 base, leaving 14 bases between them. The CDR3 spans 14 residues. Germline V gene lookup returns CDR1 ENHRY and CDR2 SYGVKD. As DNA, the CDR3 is TGTGCCACCCGGAGGGATACCAGCAATCAGCCCCAGCATTTT. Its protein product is CATRRDTSNQPQHF.

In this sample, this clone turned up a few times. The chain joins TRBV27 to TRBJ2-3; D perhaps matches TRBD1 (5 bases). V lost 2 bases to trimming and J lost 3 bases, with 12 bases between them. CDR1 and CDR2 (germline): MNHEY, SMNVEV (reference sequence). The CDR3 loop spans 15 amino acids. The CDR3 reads CASSLIRGITDTQYF. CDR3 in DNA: TGTGCCAGCAGTTTAATTAGGGGAATAACAGATACGCAGTATTTT.

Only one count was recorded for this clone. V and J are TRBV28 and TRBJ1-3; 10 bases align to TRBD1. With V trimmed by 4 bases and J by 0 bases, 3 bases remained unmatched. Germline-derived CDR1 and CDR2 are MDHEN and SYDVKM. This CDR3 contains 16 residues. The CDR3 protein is CASSWGQGPSGNTIYF. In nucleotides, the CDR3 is TGTGCCAGCAGTTGGGGACAGGGGCCCTCTGGAAACACCATATATTTT.

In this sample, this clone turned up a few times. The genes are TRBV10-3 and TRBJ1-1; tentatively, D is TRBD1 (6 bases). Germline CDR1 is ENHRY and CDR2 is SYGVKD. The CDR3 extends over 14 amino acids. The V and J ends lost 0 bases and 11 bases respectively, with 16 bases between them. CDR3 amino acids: CAISESTGGGPAFF. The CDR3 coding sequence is TGTGCCATCAGTGAGTCAACGGGGGGCGGCCCGGCTTTCTTT.

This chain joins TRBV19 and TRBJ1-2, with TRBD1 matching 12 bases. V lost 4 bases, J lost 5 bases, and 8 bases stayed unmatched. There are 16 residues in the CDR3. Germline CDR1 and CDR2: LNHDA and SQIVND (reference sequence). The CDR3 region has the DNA TGTGCCAGTAGTACCTTGGGACAGGGGGCGCAGTATGGCTACACCTTC. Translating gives CASSTLGQGAQYGYTF.

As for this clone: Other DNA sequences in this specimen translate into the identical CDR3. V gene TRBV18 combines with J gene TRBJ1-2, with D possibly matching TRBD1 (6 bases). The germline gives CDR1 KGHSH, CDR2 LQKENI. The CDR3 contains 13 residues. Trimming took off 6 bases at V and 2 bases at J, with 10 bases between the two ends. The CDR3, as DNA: TGTGCCAGCTCCCCCGACAGGAACTATGGCTACACCTTC. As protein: CASSPDRNYGYTF.

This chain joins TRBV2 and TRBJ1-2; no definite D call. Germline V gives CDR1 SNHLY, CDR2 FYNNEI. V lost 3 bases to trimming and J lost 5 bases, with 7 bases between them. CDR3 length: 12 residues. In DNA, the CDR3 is TGTGCCAGCAGTGAGAACTTATATGGCTACACCTTC. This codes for CASSENLYGYTF.

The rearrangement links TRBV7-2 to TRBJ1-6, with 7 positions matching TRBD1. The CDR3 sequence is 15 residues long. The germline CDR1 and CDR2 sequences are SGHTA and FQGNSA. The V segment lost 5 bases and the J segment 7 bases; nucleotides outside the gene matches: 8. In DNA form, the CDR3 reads TGTGCCAGCAGCCCACCGGGACAGAGAAATTCACCCCTCCACTTT. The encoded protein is CASSPPGQRNSPLHF.

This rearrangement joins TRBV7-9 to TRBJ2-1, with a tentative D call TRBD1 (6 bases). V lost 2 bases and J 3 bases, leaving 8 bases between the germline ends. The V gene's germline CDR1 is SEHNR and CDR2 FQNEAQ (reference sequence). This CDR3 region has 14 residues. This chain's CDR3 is CASSLSRGYNEQFF. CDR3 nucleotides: TGTGCCAGCAGCTTATCCAGGGGCTACAATGAGCAGTTCTTC.

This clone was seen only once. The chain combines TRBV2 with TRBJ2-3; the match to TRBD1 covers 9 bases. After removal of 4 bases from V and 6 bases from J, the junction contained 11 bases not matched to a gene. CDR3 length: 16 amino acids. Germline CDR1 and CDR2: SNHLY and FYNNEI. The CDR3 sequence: CASSGRQGVIGDTQYF. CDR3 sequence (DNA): TGTGCCAGCAGTGGAAGACAGGGGGTGATCGGTGATACGCAGTATTTT.

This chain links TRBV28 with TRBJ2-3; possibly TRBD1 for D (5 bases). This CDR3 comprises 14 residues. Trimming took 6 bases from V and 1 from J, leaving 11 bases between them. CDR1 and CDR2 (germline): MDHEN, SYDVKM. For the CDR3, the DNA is TGTGCCAGCAGCCTAGGACACCGCACAGATACGCAGTATTTT. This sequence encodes CASSLGHRTDTQYF.

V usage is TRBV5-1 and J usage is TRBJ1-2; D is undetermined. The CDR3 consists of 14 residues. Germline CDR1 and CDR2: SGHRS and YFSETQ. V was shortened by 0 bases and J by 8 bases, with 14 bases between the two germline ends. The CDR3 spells CASSLGAGTQGYTF. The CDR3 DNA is TGCGCCAGCAGCTTGGGTGCGGGAACACAGGGCTACACCTTC.

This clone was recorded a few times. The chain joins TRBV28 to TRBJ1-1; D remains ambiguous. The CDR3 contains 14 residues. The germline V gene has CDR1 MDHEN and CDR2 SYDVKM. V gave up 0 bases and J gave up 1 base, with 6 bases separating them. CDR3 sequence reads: CASSLWAGNTEAFF. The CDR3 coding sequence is TGTGCCAGCAGTTTATGGGCGGGGAACACTGAAGCTTTCTTT.

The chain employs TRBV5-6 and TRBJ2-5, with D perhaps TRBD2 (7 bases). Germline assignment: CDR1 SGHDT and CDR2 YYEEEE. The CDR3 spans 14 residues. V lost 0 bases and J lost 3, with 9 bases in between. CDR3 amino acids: CASSLEGGKETQYF. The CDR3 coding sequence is TGTGCCAGCAGCTTGGAGGGGGGGAAAGAGACCCAGTACTTC.